This entry lists 28 T cell receptor beta chains sequenced from one sample in a study of T-cell reconstitution after alpha-beta-depleted transplantation in children. Unique molecular identifiers were incorporated during preparation of the TCRbeta library. In TCRdb, the PCR reads were re-called with MiXCR into one record per CDR3 protein. The top ten hold about 6% of the sample, which has around 190,000 distinct CDR3 sequences, 6.6% seen once. The source material was PBMCs, sampled before TCRalphabeta/CD19-depleted stem cell transplant. These receptors were taken from a boy aged 2 to 10 with acute lymphoblastic leukemia, due to receive a stem cell transplant.

This clonotype was found once. No conserved phenylalanine or tryptophan ends this CDR3, so it is likely a read error. The V gene is TRBV20-1, the J gene TRBJ1-3; D is possibly TRBD1 (6 bases). This CDR3 is 16 amino acids long. CDR1 is DFQATT and CDR2 is SNEGSKA in the germline V gene (reference sequence). Trimming stripped 6 bases from V and 0 bases from J, with 18 bases between. The CDR3 DNA follows: TGCAGTGCCCCCCCGGACCGGGACAACTCTGGAAACACCATATATTCT. Its translation is CSAPPDRDNSGNTIYS.

This clonotype appeared a few times. The chain joins TRBV11-2 to TRBJ2-1; D not certain. Trimming cost V 7 bases and J 3 bases, with 19 bases left between them. This CDR3 has 16 amino acids. Germline loops: CDR1 SGHAT, CDR2 FQNNGV. DNA for the CDR3: TGTGCCAGCATCTCCACGAAGGATACACTCTACAATGAGCAGTTCTTC. Translated: CASISTKDTLYNEQFF. Variable domain in full (rest from reference TRBV11-2 and TRBJ2-1): EAGVAQSPRYKIIEKRQSVAFWCNPISGHATLYWYQQILGQGPKLLIQFQNNGVVDDSQLPKDRFSAERLKGVDSTLKIQPAKLEDSAVYLCASISTKDTLYNEQFFGPGTRLTVL.

This clonotype has at least ten counts. The genes are TRBV5-1 and TRBJ2-1; D call uncertain. The V gene's germline CDR1 is SGHRS and CDR2 YFSETQ. The CDR3 contains 12 residues. The germline V and J ends were trimmed by 0 bases and 6 bases, with 4 bases remaining between them. CDR3: CASSLAGNEQFF. For the CDR3, the DNA is TGCGCCAGCAGCTTGGCCGGCAATGAGCAGTTCTTC.

This clonotype was detected a few times. The rearrangement uses TRBV6-2 or TRBV6-3 and TRBJ2-2; perhaps TRBD2 as D (6 bases). Germline V gene sequence: CDR1 MNHEY, CDR2 SVGEGT. Trimming took off 0 bases at V and 5 bases at J, with 19 bases between the two ends. The length of the CDR3 is 18 residues. The CDR3 spells CASSYSKLEGRGTGELFF. In DNA form, the CDR3 reads TGTGCCAGCAGTTACTCGAAGTTGGAGGGGCGAGGTACCGGGGAGCTGTTTTTT.

This clonotype has ten or more counts. The DNA for the CDR3 is TGTGCCAGCAGCCAAGATTCGAGGTTATCGTACCAAGAGACCCAGTACTTC. This encodes CASSQDSRLSYQETQYF. The rearrangement uses TRBV4-2 and TRBJ2-5; D gene unclear. The CDR3 sequence is 17 residues long. In germline, CDR1 is LGHNA, CDR2 YNFKEQ. Trimming removed 0 bases at V and 0 bases at J, with 14 bases between.

Only a few counts were recorded for this clonotype. Here the CDR3 reads CASSPRTVGTDTQYF. CDR3 nucleotide sequence: TGTGCCAGCTCACCCCGGACAGTGGGCACAGATACGCAGTATTTT. V usage is TRBV18 and J usage is TRBJ2-3; D is perhaps TRBD1 (6 bases). The CDR3 has 15 amino acids. Trimming left V 3 bases short and J 1 base short, with 11 bases between. Germline loops: CDR1 KGHSH, CDR2 LQKENI.

In this sample, this clonotype turned up many times. This sequence joins TRBV20-1 and TRBJ1-1; D gene uncertain. This CDR3 is 14 amino acids long. Trimming stripped 0 bases from V and 1 base from J, with 9 bases between. The germline V gene has CDR1 DFQATT and CDR2 SNEGSKA (reference sequence). In DNA, the CDR3 is TGCAGTGCTAGAGAATCTAAAGGGAACACTGAAGCTTTCTTT. Its protein product is CSARESKGNTEAFF.

The V call is TRBV5-6, the J call TRBJ1-5; TRBD1 matches 7 bases. Germline values: CDR1 SGHDT, CDR2 YYEEEE. The CDR3 runs to 17 residues. With 4 bases clipped from V and 0 bases from J, the junction kept 10 bases outside the gene matches. In DNA form, the CDR3 reads TGTGCCAGCAGCAAAGGACAGGCCCATTATAGCAATCAGCCCCAGCATTTT. Translation gives CASSKGQAHYSNQPQHF.

This clonotype came up many times. V and J are TRBV15 and TRBJ1-1; D might be TRBD1 (5 bases). The CDR3 sequence is 17 residues long. Trimming removed 5 bases at V and 0 bases at J, with 19 bases between. Germline CDR1 reads LNHNV; CDR2 reads YYDKDF (reference sequence). CDR3 sequence: CATSPRRRGTVNTEAFF. Here the CDR3 DNA reads TGTGCCACCAGCCCACGTAGGAGGGGCACTGTGAACACTGAAGCTTTCTTT.

At least ten counts were recorded for this clonotype. The V and J genes are TRBV18 and TRBJ1-2, with unresolved D. The CDR3 is 13 amino acids. Trimming removed 4 bases at V and 8 bases at J, with 14 bases between. CDR1 is KGHSH, CDR2 LQKENI, per germline. The CDR3 coding sequence is TGTGCCAGCTCACTTAAGGGAACGTCCGGCTACACCTTC. It is translated as CASSLKGTSGYTF.

This clonotype has a handful of counts. The V call is TRBV28, the J call TRBJ2-7; perhaps TRBD2 as D (6 bases). Germline V lookup: CDR1 MDHEN, CDR2 SYDVKM. The CDR3 sequence is 15 residues long. V was shortened by 2 bases and J by 4 bases, with 15 bases between the two germline ends. The CDR3 spells CASSLIGGSWYEQYF. CDR3 coding DNA: TGTGCCAGCAGTTTAATAGGAGGGAGTTGGTACGAGCAGTACTTC.

This clonotype was seen repeatedly, ten times or more. J is TRBJ2-1 and V is TRBV7-9; D is uncertain. Germline V lookup: CDR1 SEHNR, CDR2 FQNEAQ (reference sequence). CDR3 size: 15 residues. Trimming stripped 2 bases from V and 0 bases from J, with 8 bases between. The CDR3 DNA follows: TGTGCCAGCAGCTTAAGTTCGGGCTCCTACAATGAGCAGTTCTTC. It codes for CASSLSSGSYNEQFF.

In its sample, this clonotype was seen many times. The V and J genes are TRBV7-2 and TRBJ2-3, with TRBD2 as a possible D gene (6 bases). V was clipped by 3 bases and J by 0 bases, with 10 bases between them. The CDR3 extends over 15 amino acids. CDR1 and CDR2 (germline): SGHTA, FQGNSA. CDR3 in amino acids: CASSFYGTSTDTQYF. CDR3 nucleotide sequence: TGTGCCAGCAGCTTTTATGGGACTAGCACAGATACGCAGTATTTT.

This clonotype has at least ten counts. The chain has TRBV29-1 and TRBJ2-3, with D unclear. In germline, CDR1 is SQVTM, CDR2 ANQGSEA. The V end lost 3 bases, the J end lost 0 bases, and 10 bases lay between the germline ends. The CDR3 is made up of 14 amino acids. CDR3 in DNA: TGCAGCGTTGAGAAGGGATTAAGCACAGATACGCAGTATTTT. It translates to CSVEKGLSTDTQYF.

This clonotype was counted many times. The chain links TRBV5-1 to TRBJ2-7, with D unresolved. V was pared by 0 bases and J by 4 bases, with 11 bases between. This CDR3 is built from 14 residues. In germline, CDR1 is SGHRS, CDR2 YFSETQ. The CDR3 region is CASSLEGTLYEQYF. CDR3 DNA sequence: TGCGCCAGCAGCTTGGAGGGTACCCTTTACGAGCAGTACTTC.

This clonotype came up many times. J is TRBJ2-1 and V is TRBV6-2 or TRBV6-3, with TRBD2 as a possible D gene (5 bases). This CDR3 has 14 amino acids. V shed 5 bases and J shed 2 bases, with 10 bases lying between them. Per the germline V gene, CDR1 is MNHEY and CDR2 is SVGEGT. Here the CDR3 DNA reads TGTGCCAGCAGTCCGGCGGGTACCTACAATGAGCAGTTCTTC. It codes for CASSPAGTYNEQFF.

This clonotype came up many times. This sequence joins TRBV29-1 and TRBJ2-7; 8 nucleotides align to TRBD1. The CDR3 is 13 amino acids. Germline loops: CDR1 SQVTM, CDR2 ANQGSEA. Trimming took 6 bases from V and 6 from J; bases not matched to a gene: 10. The chain's CDR3 is CSVAGTGRTEQYF. CDR3 DNA sequence: TGCAGCGTCGCCGGGACAGGACGAACCGAGCAGTACTTC.

This clonotype was picked up many times. J is TRBJ2-7 and V is TRBV25-1; possible D gene TRBD2, 6 bases. Germline V lookup: CDR1 MGHDK, CDR2 SYGVNS. The CDR3 spans 16 residues. Trimming cost V 1 base and J 0 bases, with 13 bases left between them. CDR3 sequence reads: CASSESDRGSSYEQYF. The CDR3 coding sequence is TGTGCCAGCAGTGAATCAGATCGGGGGAGCTCCTACGAGCAGTACTTC.

This clonotype showed up just a few times. The rearrangement uses TRBV20-1 and TRBJ2-5; TRBD1 agrees at 8 bases. V trimming: 3 bases; J trimming: 7 bases; junction bases outside the gene matches: 13. The CDR3 runs 15 residues. Germline V gene sequence: CDR1 DFQATT, CDR2 SNEGSKA (reference sequence). DNA for the CDR3: TGCAGTGCTAGTGGTATGGACAGGGACCTAGGGACCCAGTACTTC. Translation gives CSASGMDRDLGTQYF.

This clonotype was detected ten times or more. This rearrangement joins TRBV29-1 to TRBJ2-7; D remains ambiguous. The V and J ends lost 4 bases and 0 bases respectively, with 10 bases between them. The germline V gene encodes CDR1 SQVTM and CDR2 ANQGSEA. CDR3 length: 13 amino acids. DNA of the CDR3: TGCAGCGTTGTGGCGACCGACTCCTACGAGCAGTACTTC. This gives the protein CSVVATDSYEQYF.

This clonotype was recorded many times. The chain links TRBV10-1 to TRBJ2-7; D gene uncertain. Per germline, CDR1 WNHNN and CDR2 SYGVQD (reference sequence). The CDR3 extends over 13 amino acids. V was pared by 2 bases and J by 2 bases, with 7 bases between. This CDR3 is CASSELATYEQYF. For the CDR3, the DNA is TGCGCCAGCAGTGAGCTGGCAACCTACGAGCAGTACTTC.

This clonotype was seen more than once but under ten times. The gene calls are TRBV12-5 and TRBJ1-5; D remains ambiguous. V lost 1 base, J lost 2 bases, and 0 bases lay in between. Germline assignment: CDR1 LGHNT and CDR2 FRNRAP. There are 12 residues in the CDR3. CDR3: CASGLGNQPQHF. The CDR3 region has the DNA TGTGCTAGTGGTTTGGGCAATCAGCCCCAGCATTTT.

In its sample, this clonotype was seen many times. This chain connects TRBV28 to TRBJ2-7, with 10 bases lining up with TRBD2. Germline V gene data show CDR1 as MDHEN and CDR2 as SYDVKM. The CDR3 contains 17 residues. V was pared by 5 bases and J by 2 bases, with 12 bases of the junction left unmatched. The CDR3 DNA is TGTGCCAGCAGTCCGATCAGCGGGGGGGCCGTCGCCTACGAGCAGTACTTC. This encodes CASSPISGGAVAYEQYF.

There are many counts of this clonotype. The chain employs TRBV20-1 and TRBJ2-7; TRBD1 matches at 8 bases. The CDR3 covers 15 residues. V lost 3 bases and J lost 1; bases outside the gene matches: 8. From germline, CDR1 is DFQATT and CDR2 SNEGSKA (reference sequence). For the CDR3, the DNA is TGCAGTGCTAGGGGGCAGGGGGCACGGTCCTACGAGCAGTACTTC. It encodes CSARGQGARSYEQYF.

This clonotype occurred many times. The rearrangement joins TRBV5-1 to TRBJ1-4, with 8 bases that match TRBD1. Trimming took 2 bases from V and 0 from J; bases not matched to a gene: 0. Germline CDR1 and CDR2: SGHRS and YFSETQ. The length of the CDR3 is 15 residues. Written as DNA, the CDR3 is TGCGCCAGCAGCTTACAGGGGGCAACTAATGAAAAACTGTTTTTT. Residues: CASSLQGATNEKLFF.

The table lists this clonotype with many counts. The rearrangement joins TRBV29-1 to TRBJ2-3; D ambiguous. V lost 2 bases to trimming and J lost 6 bases, with 15 bases between them. Germline loops: CDR1 SQVTM, CDR2 ANQGSEA. The CDR3 totals 14 residues. The CDR3 coding sequence is TGCAGCGTTGAAAGGCCCAGTACCCTGGATACGCAGTATTTT. Its translation: CSVERPSTLDTQYF.

This clonotype was detected many times. CDR3 residues: CSARRDAQREQYF. The CDR3 nucleotides are TGCAGCGCCCGGCGGGACGCCCAAAGGGAGCAGTACTTC. The chain has TRBV29-1 and TRBJ2-7, with D possibly matching TRBD2 (6 bases). The V end lost 7 bases, the J end lost 7 bases, and 20 bases lay between the germline ends. This CDR3 region has 13 residues. The germline V gene encodes CDR1 SQVTM and CDR2 ANQGSEA.

Details on this clonotype: An end of the junction does not agree with germline; a read error may underlie this. The chain employs TRBV20-1 and TRBJ2-1; TRBD2 matches at 10 bases. The CDR3 contains 16 residues. The germline V gene encodes CDR1 DFQATT and CDR2 SNEGSKA (reference sequence). CDR3 residues: CCARPWTSGTYNEQFF. The CDR3 DNA is TGCTGTGCTAGACCTTGGACTAGCGGAACCTACAATGAGCAGTTCTTC.